This T cell receptor beta chain came from a study of blood T cell repertoires in COVID-19. Study at large: COVID-19 samples from acute and convalescent phases originated in the United States, Italy and Spain. Nucleic acid was either cDNA or gDNA, and it came from T cells, B-cell-depleted T cells, or PBMCs.

Methods used by the authors: Amplified reference gene primers provided the basis for estimating nucleated cell counts. Sequenced by immunoSEQ multiplex PCR; TCRdb stores in-frame clones only, minus some. That table supplies the V and J calls and clone size; D and trimming were determined from the DNA. The sample includes about 440,000 clones, roughly 91% of them seen just once. The CDR3 has 14 residues. Trimming pared 4 bases from V and 5 bases from J, leaving 17 bases between. Germline V gene lookup returns CDR1 SQVTM and CDR2 ANQGSEA. The J gene is TRBJ1-1, the V gene TRBV29-1; D perhaps matches TRBD1 (6 bases). Input material: peripheral blood. The TCR sequence derives from a woman aged 25 to 45 with acute or convalescent COVID-19. CDR3 in DNA: TGCAGCGTTGTTAGTTACAGGGTGGGTACTGAAGCTTTCTTT. Amino acids: CSVVSYRVGTEAFF. Together with reference TRBV29-1 and TRBJ1-1, the CDR3 gives the full variable domain: SAVISQKPSRDICQRGTSLTIQCQVDSQVTMMFWYRQQPGQSLTLIATANQGSEATYESGFVIDKFPISRPNLTFSTLTVSNMSPEDSSIYLCSVVSYRVGTEAFFGQGTRLTVV.